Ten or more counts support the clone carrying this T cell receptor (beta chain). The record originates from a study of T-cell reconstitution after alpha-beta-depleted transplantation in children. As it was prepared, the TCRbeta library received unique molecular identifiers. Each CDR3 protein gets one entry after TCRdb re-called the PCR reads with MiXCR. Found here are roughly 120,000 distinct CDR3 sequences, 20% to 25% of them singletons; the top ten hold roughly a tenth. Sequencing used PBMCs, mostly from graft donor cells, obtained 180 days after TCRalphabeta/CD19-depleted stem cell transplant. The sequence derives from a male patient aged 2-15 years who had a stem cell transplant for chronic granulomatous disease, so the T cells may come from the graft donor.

The CDR3 sequence: CASSLNRNYEQYF. CDR3 DNA: TGTGCCAGCAGTTTGAACAGAAACTACGAGCAGTACTTC. The rearrangement joins TRBV12-3 or TRBV12-4 to TRBJ2-7; D gene ambiguous. V gave up 3 bases and J gave up 3 bases, with 9 bases separating them. This CDR3 comprises 13 residues.